This TCR beta chain was found in a study of blood T cell repertoires in COVID-19. For the study at large: In each case, the material was cDNA or gDNA derived from T cells, B-cell-depleted T cells, or PBMCs.

This clone was detected once. The CDR3 consists of 13 residues. The J segment lost 9 bases and the V segment lost 5 bases, leaving 9 bases of the junction unmatched. The germline gives CDR1 MDHEN, CDR2 SYDVKM. Here immunoSEQ multiplex PCR was the method, and the copy in TCRdb shows in-frame clones only, minus some. The sample has about 110,000 clones; roughly 82% are singletons. The sequenced sample was peripheral blood. The sequence was obtained from an elderly woman with active or convalescent COVID-19. The chain couples TRBV28 to TRBJ2-7; TRBD2 agrees at 8 bases. Here the CDR3 DNA reads TGTGCCAGCAGTACCAACAGGGCGGGGGGGCAGTACTTC. Translated: CASSTNRAGGQYF.